The 30 T cell receptor beta chains in this list originate from one sample, sequenced in a study of T-cell reconstitution after alpha-beta-depleted transplantation in children listed by TCRdb under 2016. The library was produced with PCR. TCRdb names Illumina HiSeq 2500 as the instrument used. Molecular barcoding was employed in the preparation of TCR libraries, with unique molecular identifiers being used to normalize TCRbeta repertoire quantification. Using fastp at Q25 and MiXCR, TCRdb reprocessed the public reads and kept productive beta chains. A single entry per CDR3 protein holds the most common genes and DNA from its merged rows. A total of 450,000 to 600,000 distinct CDR3 sequences appear in this sample, about 30% of them only once. The ten largest clones take up 2% to 3% of the sample. Sequencing used PBMCs from the stem cell graft donor, obtained from the stem cell graft. Source of these receptors: a human donor who donated a stem cell graft to a child with aplastic anemia.

The rearrangement links TRBV12-3 or TRBV12-4 to TRBJ1-2; D remains ambiguous. V lost 7 bases and J lost 4, with 10 bases in between. The length of the CDR3 is 12 residues. The chain's CDR3 is CASNPGTYGYTF. CDR3 DNA: TGTGCCAGCAATCCAGGAACCTATGGCTACACCTTC.

The chain recombines TRBV13 with TRBJ1-3; 10 bases match TRBD1. The CDR3 has 18 amino acids. Germline V lookup: CDR1 PRHDT, CDR2 FYEKMQ (reference sequence). The V segment lost 5 bases and the J segment 0 bases; nucleotides outside the gene matches: 10. In nucleotides, the CDR3 is TGTGCCAGCAGCCAAATGGGACAGGGGCGACTCTCTGGAAACACCATATATTTT. It yields the protein CASSQMGQGRLSGNTIYF.

The table lists this clonotype with a few counts. This chain uses TRBV24-1 with TRBJ1-5; no clear D. This CDR3 is 16 amino acids long. Germline V gene data show CDR1 as KGHDR and CDR2 as SFDVKD. The germline V and J ends were trimmed by 4 bases and 9 bases, with 21 bases remaining between them. CDR3 DNA: TGTGCCACCAGTGACGCCGGGAACCCATTACGGCGGCCCCAGCATTTT. As protein: CATSDAGNPLRRPQHF.

The chain employs TRBV12-3 or TRBV12-4 and TRBJ1-5, with 9 bases fitting TRBD1. The trim removed 5 bases at V and 3 bases at J, leaving 5 bases unmatched. CDR3 size: 15 residues. The CDR3 loop is CASSRGQGNNQPQHF. CDR3 DNA sequence: TGTGCCAGCAGTCGGGGACAGGGTAACAATCAGCCCCAGCATTTT.

This clonotype was picked up many times. The chain couples TRBV29-1 to TRBJ1-2; D might be TRBD1 (6 bases). The CDR3 loop spans 11 amino acids. The V gene's germline CDR1 is SQVTM and CDR2 ANQGSEA. The CDR3 spells CSTSEGGGYTF. The CDR3 coding sequence is TGCTCCACCTCCGAAGGGGGTGGCTACACCTTC.

The rearrangement uses TRBV12-3 or TRBV12-4 and TRBJ2-3, with D hard to call. The germline V and J ends were trimmed by 7 bases and 4 bases, with 3 bases remaining between them. This CDR3 has 10 amino acids. This CDR3 reads CASTPDTQYF. The CDR3, as DNA: TGTGCCAGCACCCCAGATACGCAGTATTTT.

This clonotype was seen a few times. The CDR3 region has the DNA TGTGCCAGCAGCTTGATGGGCACTGAAGCTTTCTTT. Residues: CASSLMGTEAFF. V gene TRBV7-6 combines with J gene TRBJ1-1, with D hard to call. The CDR3 extends over 12 amino acids. The V gene's germline CDR1 is SGHVS and CDR2 FNYEAQ. The ends were cut back, 3 bases at V and 4 bases at J, with 6 bases in the middle.

This clonotype has only a few counts. This chain connects TRBV29-1 to TRBJ1-4; TRBD1 might be the D (5 bases). This CDR3 spans 13 amino acids. CDR1 and CDR2 from the germline V gene are SQVTM and ANQGSEA. V was cut by 5 bases and J by 7 bases, with 14 bases left in between. In DNA form, the CDR3 reads TGCAGCGTTTTACAGGCGATGAGTGAAAAACTGTTTTTT. Translated: CSVLQAMSEKLFF.

This clonotype has more than one count but fewer than ten. This sequence joins TRBV6-1 and TRBJ2-3, with a possible D match to TRBD2 (5 bases). Germline lookup yields CDR1 MNHNS and CDR2 SASEGT. The CDR3 has 14 amino acids. Trimming removed 5 bases from V and 5 bases from J, with 14 bases in between. The CDR3 DNA sequence: TGTGCCAGCAGTCCCGGACTTAACAAAGATACGCAGTATTTT. This sequence encodes CASSPGLNKDTQYF.

The chain combines TRBV7-2 with TRBJ2-5, with D possibly being TRBD2 (6 bases). The CDR3 consists of 14 residues. V gave up 2 bases and J gave up 5 bases, with 12 bases separating them. The germline gives CDR1 SGHTA, CDR2 FQGNSA. The CDR3 sequence: CASSLWRAKETQYF. In nucleotides, the CDR3 is TGTGCCAGCAGCTTATGGAGGGCGAAGGAGACCCAGTACTTC.

This chain links TRBV7-2 with TRBJ2-3, with D possibly matching TRBD2 (6 bases). The germline V and J ends were trimmed by 1 base and 10 bases, with 12 bases remaining between them. CDR1 is SGHTA and CDR2 is FQGNSA in the germline V gene. CDR3 length equals 13 residues. The DNA for the CDR3 is TGTGCCAGCAGCTTAGGCTCTAGCGAGGCGCAGTATTTT. It is translated as CASSLGSSEAQYF.

The table lists this clonotype with a few counts. The V gene is TRBV20-1, the J gene TRBJ2-5; D is ambiguous. CDR1 is DFQATT, CDR2 SNEGSKA, per germline (reference sequence). With 4 bases removed from V and 5 bases from J, the gap between germline ends came to 5 bases. The CDR3 spans 10 residues. CDR3 bases: TGCAGTGCTAACACGGAGACCCAGTACTTC. This gives the protein CSANTETQYF.

The chain recombines TRBV12-3 or TRBV12-4 with TRBJ2-2, with a tentative D call TRBD2 (6 bases). Trimming pared 4 bases from V and 3 bases from J, leaving 12 bases between. CDR3 size: 15 residues. CDR3 coding DNA: TGTGCCAGCAGTTCACCTTCGGGAGACACCGGGGAGCTGTTTTTT. It codes for CASSSPSGDTGELFF.

The rearrangement joins TRBV7-3 to TRBJ2-3, with 14 nucleotides matching TRBD2. Germline loops: CDR1 SGHTA, CDR2 FQGTGA. This CDR3 is built from 16 residues. V was clipped by 5 bases and J by 5 bases; unmatched bases: 6. DNA for the CDR3: TGTGCCAGCAGCCCGGGACTAGCGGGAGTGGGAGATACGCAGTATTTT. This sequence encodes CASSPGLAGVGDTQYF.

The chain links TRBV7-9 to TRBJ2-1; D gene unclear. V gave up 1 base and J gave up 3 bases, with 10 bases separating them. Germline-derived CDR1 and CDR2 are SEHNR and FQNEAQ (reference sequence). The CDR3 contains 15 residues. Written as DNA, the CDR3 is TGTGCCAGCAGCTTAGAGACGTATATCTACAATGAGCAGTTCTTC. Residues: CASSLETYIYNEQFF.

This sequence joins TRBV29-1 and TRBJ1-1, with 10 bases fitting TRBD1. This CDR3 spans 10 amino acids. CDR1 and CDR2 (germline): SQVTM, ANQGSEA. V shed 4 bases, J shed 11 bases, and the junction held 1 base outside the gene matches. The CDR3 DNA reads as TGCAGCGTTGGGGGACAGGGGGCTTTCTTT. This sequence encodes CSVGGQGAFF.

This clonotype was seen more than once but under ten times. The J gene is TRBJ1-3, the V gene TRBV6-5; the D is unclear. CDR1 and CDR2 (germline): MNHEY, SVGAGI. The germline V and J ends were trimmed by 6 bases and 2 bases, with 5 bases remaining between them. The CDR3 is 12 amino acids. CDR3 amino acids: CASSPTGNTIYF. CDR3 sequence (DNA): TGTGCCAGCAGCCCCACTGGAAACACCATATATTTT.

A few counts support this clonotype. The gene calls are TRBV27 and TRBJ2-1, with D possibly TRBD2 on 6 matching bases. The V gene's germline CDR1 is MNHEY and CDR2 SMNVEV (reference sequence). V was clipped by 5 bases and J by 6 bases, with 14 bases between them. The CDR3 extends over 14 amino acids. The CDR3 is CASSPLGLVNEQFF. The CDR3 region has the DNA TGTGCCAGCAGTCCTTTGGGACTCGTCAATGAGCAGTTCTTC.

Concerning this clonotype itself: One end of the junction fails to match germline, which may point to a read error. The V and J genes are TRBV30 and TRBJ2-1; no firm D call. The CDR3 runs to 11 residues. The V gene's germline CDR1 is GTSNPN and CDR2 SVGIG (reference sequence). CDR3 DNA: TGTGCCTGGAGTGTATCGGCCCCGACGGTCTTC. This translates into CAWSVSAPTVF. The whole variable domain, remainder taken from reference TRBV30 and TRBJ2-1, is SQTIHQWPATLVQPVGSPLSLECTVEGTSNPNLYWYRQAAGRGLQLLFYSVGIGQISSEVPQNLSASRPQDRQFILSSKKLLLSDSGFYLCAWSVSAPTVFGPGTRLTVL.

Only a few counts were recorded for this clonotype. The chain joins TRBV9 to TRBJ1-1, with D maybe TRBD1 (6 bases). The CDR3 totals 14 residues. Trimming stripped 0 bases from V and 0 bases from J, with 6 bases between. The germline gives CDR1 SGDLS, CDR2 YYNGEE. CDR3 in amino acids: CASSVDRVNTEAFF. CDR3 in DNA: TGTGCCAGCAGCGTAGACAGGGTGAACACTGAAGCTTTCTTT.

The sample holds a few counts of this clonotype. V is TRBV12-3 or TRBV12-4 and J is TRBJ2-7; D call uncertain. The CDR3 spans 15 residues. V gave up 5 bases and J gave up 8 bases, with 22 bases separating them. The DNA for the CDR3 is TGTGCCAGCAGTAAACCCTCGGACGGCCCCCGGCAGCAGTACTTC. Its translation is CASSKPSDGPRQQYF.

This clonotype was counted between two and nine times. Written as DNA, the CDR3 is TGTGCCAGCAGTTTCCGTTCCCGAAATTCGGCCCAGCATTTT. Translation: CASSFRSRNSAQHF. The chain is built from TRBV12-3 or TRBV12-4 and TRBJ1-5; D not certain. This CDR3 spans 14 amino acids. V dropped 3 bases and J dropped 11 bases, with 17 bases sitting between them.

This clonotype was observed a few times. This chain links TRBV30 with TRBJ1-4; a possible D gene is TRBD1 (5 bases). This CDR3 comprises 14 residues. CDR1 is GTSNPN, CDR2 SVGIG, per germline (reference sequence). Trimming stripped 1 base from V and 14 bases from J, with 20 bases between. CDR3 bases: TGTGCCTGGAGTGGGGGAAAAGGCAACAGGCTCCTGTTTTTT. Protein: CAWSGGKGNRLLFF.

The chain joins TRBV18 to TRBJ2-5; TRBD2 aligns across 7 bases. CDR1 and CDR2 (germline): KGHSH, LQKENI. The CDR3 length is 17 residues. Trimming cost V 2 bases and J 4 bases; bases outside gene matches: 13. CDR3 nucleotide sequence: TGTGCCAGCTCACCAACAGACGGGAGGCCGGGCGGAGAGACCCAGTACTTC. It encodes CASSPTDGRPGGETQYF.

The gene calls are TRBV4-1 and TRBJ2-3; the D is unclear. Trimming left V 0 bases short and J 0 bases short, with 10 bases between. Per the germline V gene, CDR1 is MGHRA and CDR2 is YSYEKL. CDR3 size: 16 residues. In nucleotides, the CDR3 is TGCGCCAGCAGCCAAGATCCGGTCCCCAGCACAGATACGCAGTATTTT. Its translation is CASSQDPVPSTDTQYF.

The chain combines TRBV12-3 or TRBV12-4 with TRBJ1-1; 8 positions agree with TRBD1. Trimming removed 5 bases from V and 4 bases from J; junction bases left unmatched: 6. The CDR3 is 14 residues long. CDR3 region: CASSNTTGGTEAFF. Here the CDR3 DNA reads TGTGCCAGCAGTAATACAACAGGGGGCACTGAAGCTTTCTTT.

The genes are TRBV29-1 and TRBJ2-3, with D unclear. This CDR3 comprises 13 residues. Germline V gene data show CDR1 as SQVTM and CDR2 as ANQGSEA. CDR3 region: CSSRTSSTDTQYF. The CDR3 DNA reads as TGCAGTTCTCGCACGTCAAGCACAGATACGCAGTATTTT.

Here the CDR3 DNA reads TGTGCCAGCAGCTTGCGTGTCAATCAGCCCCAGCATTTT. It encodes CASSLRVNQPQHF. This chain connects TRBV5-8 to TRBJ1-5; D not certain. The CDR3 totals 13 residues. CDR1 SGHTS and CDR2 YDEGEE come from the germline V gene. Trimming removed 1 base from V and 3 bases from J, with 5 bases in between.

This clonotype has only a few counts. The chain is built from TRBV6-5 and TRBJ1-6, with D perhaps matching TRBD1 (5 bases). The germline V and J ends were trimmed by 5 bases and 14 bases, with 13 bases remaining between them. The length of the CDR3 is 12 residues. Germline V gives CDR1 MNHEY, CDR2 SVGAGI. The CDR3 bases are TGTGCCAGCAGTAGGGGAGGTTTCGCCCTCCACTTT. This gives the protein CASSRGGFALHF.

The V and J genes are TRBV12-3 or TRBV12-4 and TRBJ1-1, with no clear D. The CDR3 length is 13 residues. Trimming stripped 3 bases from V and 8 bases from J, with 13 bases between. Here the CDR3 reads CASSFGLLPEAFF. In nucleotides, the CDR3 is TGTGCCAGCAGTTTCGGATTACTCCCCGAAGCTTTCTTT.